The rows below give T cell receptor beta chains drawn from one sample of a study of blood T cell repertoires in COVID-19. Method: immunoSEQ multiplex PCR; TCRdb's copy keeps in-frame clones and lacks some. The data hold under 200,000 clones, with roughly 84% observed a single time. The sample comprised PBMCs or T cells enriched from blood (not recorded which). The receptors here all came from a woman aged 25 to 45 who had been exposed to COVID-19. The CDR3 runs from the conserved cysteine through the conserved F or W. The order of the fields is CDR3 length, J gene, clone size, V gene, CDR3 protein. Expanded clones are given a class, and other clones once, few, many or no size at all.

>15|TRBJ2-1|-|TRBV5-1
CASSLGTSGQHEQFF
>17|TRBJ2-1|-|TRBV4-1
CASSQGILSGGRDEQFF
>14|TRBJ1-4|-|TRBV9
CASSVLGVEEKLFF
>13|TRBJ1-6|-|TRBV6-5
CASRQGSNSPLHF
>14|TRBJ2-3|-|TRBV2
CASTVALLADTQYF
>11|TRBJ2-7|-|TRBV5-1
CASRGGNEQYF
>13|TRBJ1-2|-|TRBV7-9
CASSIGQGNGYTF
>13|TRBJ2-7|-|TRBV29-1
CSVGGGASYEQYF
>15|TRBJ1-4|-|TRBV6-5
CASSYEGRTNEKLFF
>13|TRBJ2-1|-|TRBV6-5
CASRLGRGNEQFF
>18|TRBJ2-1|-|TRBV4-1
CASSHLTGFSRGYNEQFF
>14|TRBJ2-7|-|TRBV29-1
CSAAGTGGLYEQYF
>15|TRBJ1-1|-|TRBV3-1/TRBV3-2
CASSTGANMNTEAFF
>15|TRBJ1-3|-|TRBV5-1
CASSLDRAEGNTIYF
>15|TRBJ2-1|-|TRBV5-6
CASSIAGGLYNEQFF
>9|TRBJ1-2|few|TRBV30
CAWDLAHPF
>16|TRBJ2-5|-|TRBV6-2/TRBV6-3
CASSYSRDRAQETQYF
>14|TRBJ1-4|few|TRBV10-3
CATGGTGLNEKLFF
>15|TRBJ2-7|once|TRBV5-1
CASSPEPGQGAWEYF
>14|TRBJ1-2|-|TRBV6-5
CASNQLGQTYGYTF
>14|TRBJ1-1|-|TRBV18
CASSPPGRNTEAFF
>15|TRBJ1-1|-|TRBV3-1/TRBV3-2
CASSQGARANTEAFF
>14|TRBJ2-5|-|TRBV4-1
CASSQHVAGETQYF
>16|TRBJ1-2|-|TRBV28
CASSFFQVPTYYGYTF
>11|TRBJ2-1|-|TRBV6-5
CASGHLREQFF
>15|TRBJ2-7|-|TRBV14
CASSQEPRSSYEQYF
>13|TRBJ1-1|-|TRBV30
CAWKTGGDTEAFF
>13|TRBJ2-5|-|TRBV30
CAWSSPRGETQYF
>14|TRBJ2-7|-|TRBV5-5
CASSLAGGYYEQYF
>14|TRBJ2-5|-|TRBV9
CASSVSSSQETQYF
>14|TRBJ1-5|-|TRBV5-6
CASSWWQGAKPQHF
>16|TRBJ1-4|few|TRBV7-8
CASSHSTRATNEKLFF
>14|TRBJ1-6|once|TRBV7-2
CASSLVGRNSPLHF
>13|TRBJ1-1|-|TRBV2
CASSLRTNTEAFF
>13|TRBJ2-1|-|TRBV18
CASSPPTGWTQFF
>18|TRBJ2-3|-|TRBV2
CAVAPGLAGGPVTDTQYF
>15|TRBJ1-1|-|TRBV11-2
CASSSSAGAYTEAFF